The next 26 T cell receptor beta chains were all read from a single sample in a study of blood T cells in healthy people across ages. PCR was performed a second time for about 6 to 11 cycles using a sample-barcoded 5' primer and a J-beta primer mix. TCRdb reprocessed the 5' RACE reads via MiXCR and lists one record per CDR3 protein. The table lists roughly 1.5 million distinct CDR3 sequences, roughly 43% of them singletons. Material: blood. Receptors were obtained from a young woman in good health.

This clonotype was seen ten or more times. The chain carries TRBV28 and TRBJ1-1, with 10 bases identical to TRBD1. The length of the CDR3 is 14 residues. CDR1 is MDHEN and CDR2 is SYDVKM in the germline V gene. V shed 4 bases and J 5 bases; nucleotides not matched to a gene: 4. The CDR3 nucleotides read TGTGCCAGCAGTTCTGGGACAGGGGTTACTGAAGCTTTCTTT. This sequence encodes CASSSGTGVTEAFF.

Of note for this clonotype: The junction departs from germline at one end; a sequencing error may be responsible. The chain recombines TRBV5-1 with TRBJ2-3; TRBD1 might be the D (6 bases). Per germline, CDR1 SGHRS and CDR2 YFSETQ. CDR3 length: 15 amino acids. The CDR3 DNA is TGCACCAGCATCGAAGCGAGGGGGAGCACAGATACGCAGTATTTT. Translation gives CTSIEARGSTDTQYF.

The rearrangement uses TRBV6-1 and TRBJ2-5; 13 bases fit TRBD2. This CDR3 contains 17 residues. V gave up 6 bases and J gave up 4 bases; unmatched junction bases: 11. Germline V gene lookup returns CDR1 MNHNS and CDR2 SASEGT. The chain's CDR3 is CASSLGRTSGRVETQYF. DNA for the CDR3: TGTGCCAGCAGCCTAGGACGGACTAGCGGGAGAGTAGAGACCCAGTACTTC.

Only a few counts were recorded for this clonotype. The CDR3 here is CASSYRNNNGYTF. The CDR3 coding sequence is TGTGCCAGCAGTTACAGAAACAATAATGGCTACACCTTC. The rearrangement joins TRBV6-5 to TRBJ1-2; D remains unclear. From germline, CDR1 is MNHEY and CDR2 SVGAGI. This CDR3 is built from 13 residues. The V end lost 2 bases, the J end lost 6 bases, and 10 bases lay between the germline ends.

This chain connects TRBV12-3 or TRBV12-4 to TRBJ1-2; D is unclear. The CDR3 consists of 15 residues. V was trimmed by 7 bases and J by 7 bases, leaving 22 bases between them. CDR3 bases: TGTGCCAGCATCATGGGAACTTCCTTAACTATTGGCTACACCTTC. It codes for CASIMGTSLTIGYTF.

The chain carries TRBV28 and TRBJ2-3; D is ambiguous. This CDR3 contains 16 residues. Trimming took off 0 bases at V and 2 bases at J, with 12 bases between the two ends. Germline V gene lookup returns CDR1 MDHEN and CDR2 SYDVKM. The CDR3 reads CASSLWKATFTDTQYF. CDR3 in DNA: TGTGCCAGCAGTTTATGGAAGGCCACGTTCACAGATACGCAGTATTTT.

To note about this clonotype: A junction boundary mismatches the germline segment, possibly from a read error. The rearrangement links TRBV27 to TRBJ2-1, with 9 positions matching TRBD2. Germline V CDR1 and CDR2: MNHEY, SMNVEV (reference sequence). This CDR3 spans 18 amino acids. CDR3 nucleotide sequence: TGTGCCAGCATATCAGGTTCAGCGGGGGGCGGGACCTACAATGAGCAGTTCTTT. Residues: CASISGSAGGGTYNEQFF.

The chain combines TRBV4-3 with TRBJ2-7; 7 positions agree with TRBD1. There are 16 residues in the CDR3. V was clipped by 1 base and J by 5 bases; unmatched bases: 11. Germline CDR1 reads LGHNA; CDR2 reads YSLEER. CDR3 loop: CASSQAQTGLGHEQYF. The DNA of the CDR3 is TGCGCCAGCAGCCAAGCCCAGACAGGGTTAGGCCACGAGCAGTACTTC.

Only a few counts were recorded for this clonotype. CDR3: CASSQARGEQFF. Here the CDR3 DNA reads TGTGCCAGCAGCCAAGCCCGCGGTGAGCAGTTCTTC. The rearrangement links TRBV3-1 to TRBJ2-1; D is undetermined. V lost 1 base to trimming and J lost 9 bases, with 7 bases between them. The CDR3 loop spans 12 amino acids. Germline CDR1 and CDR2: LGHDT and YNNKEL (reference sequence).

This clonotype turned up a few times. This chain joins TRBV6-2 or TRBV6-3 and TRBJ2-7; tentative D call: TRBD1 (6 bases). The germline V gene has CDR1 MNHEY and CDR2 SVGEGT. The length of the CDR3 is 13 residues. The germline V and J ends were trimmed by 6 bases and 4 bases, with 13 bases remaining between them. The CDR3 protein is CASRTKGDYEQYF. The CDR3 nucleotides read TGTGCCAGCAGAACGAAGGGGGATTACGAGCAGTACTTC.

This clonotype was picked up a small number of times. The V gene is TRBV7-9, the J gene TRBJ2-7, with 13 bases matching TRBD2. CDR3 length: 18 residues. Germline CDR1 reads SEHNR; CDR2 reads FQNEAQ (reference sequence). With 6 bases clipped from V and 0 bases from J, the junction kept 11 bases outside the gene matches. This CDR3 reads CASSPGTSGKGPSYEQYF. The CDR3, as DNA: TGTGCCAGCAGTCCCGGGACTAGCGGGAAAGGCCCCTCCTACGAGCAGTACTTC.

This clonotype came up a few times. The rearrangement links TRBV20-1 to TRBJ2-3; the match to TRBD2 covers 15 bases. Germline V CDR1 and CDR2: DFQATT, SNEGSKA (reference sequence). J gave up 4 bases and V 3 bases, and 8 bases lay outside the gene matches. The CDR3 runs to 17 residues. The CDR3 region has the DNA TGCAGTGCTAGCGACCTGGGACTAGCGGGGGGTGCAGATACGCAGTATTTT. Its translation: CSASDLGLAGGADTQYF.

The chain joins TRBV7-2 to TRBJ2-5; 12 bases match TRBD1. The length of the CDR3 is 17 residues. Losses at the gene ends were 3 bases for V and 11 bases for J; bases not matched to a gene: 16. CDR1 is SGHTA and CDR2 is FQGNSA in the germline V gene. The CDR3 sequence: CASSLVGTGGSGNEQYF. The DNA for the CDR3 is TGTGCCAGCAGCTTGGTCGGGACAGGGGGCAGCGGGAATGAGCAGTACTTC. Filled out from reference TRBV7-2 and TRBJ2-5, the complete variable domain reads GAGVSQSPSNKVTEKGKDVELRCDPISGHTALYWYRQSLGQGLEFLIYFQGNSAPDKSGLPSDRFSAERTGGSVSTLTIQRTQQEDSAVYLCASSLVGTGGSGNEQYFGPGTRLLVL.

This clonotype was recorded a few times. This chain connects TRBV5-6 to TRBJ2-3; D may be TRBD2 (5 bases). Germline lookup yields CDR1 SGHDT and CDR2 YYEEEE. The CDR3 consists of 14 residues. V was shortened by 4 bases and J by 6 bases, with 15 bases between the two germline ends. The CDR3 sequence is CASSDMTPGDTQYF. The CDR3 DNA is TGTGCCAGCAGCGATATGACCCCGGGGGATACGCAGTATTTT. Drawing the rest from reference TRBV5-6 and TRBJ2-3, the complete variable domain is DAGVTQSPTHLIKTRGQQVTLRCSPKSGHDTVSWYQQALGQGPQFIFQYYEEEERQRGNFPDRFSGHQFPNYSSELNVNALLLGDSALYLCASSDMTPGDTQYFGPGTRLTVL.

The chain is built from TRBV3-1 and TRBJ2-7, with TRBD1 identical over 9 bases. There are 15 residues in the CDR3. The V gene end was trimmed by 4 bases and the J gene end by 1 base; junction bases not matched to a gene: 5. Germline CDR1 and CDR2: LGHDT and YNNKEL (reference sequence). Here the CDR3 reads CASSRVQGASYEQYF. In nucleotides, the CDR3 is TGTGCCAGCAGCCGAGTACAGGGGGCATCCTACGAGCAGTACTTC.

This clonotype was counted many times. V is TRBV27 and J is TRBJ2-3, with D unclear. V was clipped by 0 bases and J by 6 bases, with 7 bases between them. This CDR3 region has 13 residues. CDR1 is MNHEY and CDR2 is SMNVEV in the germline V gene (reference sequence). For the CDR3, the DNA is TGTGCCAGCAGTTTATCCCGACACGATACGCAGTATTTT. Translation: CASSLSRHDTQYF.

The V and J genes are TRBV29-1 and TRBJ2-1, with 7 bases that match TRBD2. V shed 2 bases and J 2 bases; nucleotides not matched to a gene: 3. The CDR3 totals 14 residues. Germline V CDR1 and CDR2: SQVTM, ANQGSEA. DNA of the CDR3: TGCAGCGTTGAAAGACTAGCACCCTACAATGAGCAGTTCTTC. This encodes CSVERLAPYNEQFF.

This clonotype occurred many times. The rearrangement links TRBV6-6 to TRBJ1-2; possible D gene TRBD1, 6 bases. The CDR3 consists of 14 residues. Per the germline V gene, CDR1 is MNHNY and CDR2 is SVGAGI (reference sequence). V was pared by 6 bases and J by 6 bases, with 17 bases between. The DNA of the CDR3 is TGTGCCAGCAGGGACCGGGACAAGGAGAATGGCTACACCTTC. It encodes CASRDRDKENGYTF.

The chain carries TRBV9 and TRBJ2-7; TRBD1 matches at 7 bases. Germline V CDR1 and CDR2: SGDLS, YYNGEE. The CDR3 length is 14 residues. V gave up 3 bases and J gave up 5 bases; unmatched junction bases: 8. CDR3 sequence: CASSGATGINEQYF. Here the CDR3 DNA reads TGTGCCAGCAGCGGGGCGACAGGGATCAACGAGCAGTACTTC. Variable domain in full (rest from reference TRBV9 and TRBJ2-7): DSGVTQTPKHLITATGQRVTLRCSPRSGDLSVYWYQQSLDQGLQFLIQYYNGEERAKGNILERFSAQQFPDLHSELNLSSLELGDSALYFCASSGATGINEQYFGPGTRLTVT.

At least ten counts were recorded for this clonotype. The chain uses TRBV4-3 and TRBJ1-2; no reliable D call. The CDR3 is 13 amino acids. The V gene's germline CDR1 is LGHNA and CDR2 YSLEER. Deletions cut 1 base from V and 7 bases from J, with 10 bases between. In nucleotides, the CDR3 is TGCGCCAGCAGCCAAGGCTCCGGGTTTGGCTACACCTTC. Its protein is CASSQGSGFGYTF.

CDR3 protein: CASSLGRNNYNEQFF. The CDR3 DNA is TGTGCCAGCAGTTTAGGGCGGAACAACTACAATGAGCAGTTCTTC. The chain has TRBV12-3 or TRBV12-4 and TRBJ2-1; D is unresolved. V was trimmed by 1 base and J by 3 bases, leaving 10 bases between them. CDR3 length: 15 amino acids.

The chain recombines TRBV20-1 with TRBJ2-5; D unresolved. There are 13 residues in the CDR3. Trimming stripped 1 base from V and 2 bases from J, with 8 bases between. The V gene's germline CDR1 is DFQATT and CDR2 SNEGSKA (reference sequence). The CDR3 loop is CSARGTHQETQYF. DNA for the CDR3: TGCAGTGCTAGAGGGACCCATCAAGAGACCCAGTACTTC.

This clonotype turned up a few times. The chain employs TRBV20-1 and TRBJ2-1; a weak D match, TRBD2 (5 bases). Per germline, CDR1 DFQATT and CDR2 SNEGSKA (reference sequence). V was pared by 2 bases and J by 9 bases, with 20 bases between. The CDR3 extends over 15 amino acids. The CDR3 spells CSARKTSGRLGEQFF. DNA for the CDR3: TGCAGTGCTAGAAAGACGAGCGGAAGGTTGGGTGAGCAGTTCTTC.

V is TRBV20-1 and J is TRBJ2-1, with TRBD2 matching over 9 bases. CDR3 length: 14 residues. V lost 6 bases and J lost 6; bases outside the gene matches: 9. Germline V gives CDR1 DFQATT, CDR2 SNEGSKA (reference sequence). The CDR3 spells CSASPGLATNEQFF. DNA of the CDR3: TGCAGTGCCTCACCGGGACTAGCCACCAATGAGCAGTTCTTC.

With respect to this clonotype: This may come from a read error, since a much larger clone is one base off. The J gene is TRBJ1-2, the V gene TRBV9; no firm D call. This CDR3 has 14 residues. Germline V gene data show CDR1 as SGDLS and CDR2 as YYNGEE. CDR3 sequence reads: CAGSPNLANYGYTF. The CDR3 DNA sequence: TGTGCCGGCAGTCCAAACTTGGCAAACTATGGCTACACCTTC. Full variable domain (outside the CDR3, taken from reference TRBV9 and TRBJ1-2): DSGVTQTPKHLITATGQRVTLRCSPRSGDLSVYWYQQSLDQGLQFLIQYYNGEERAKGNILERFSAQQFPDLHSELNLSSLELGDSALYFCAGSPNLANYGYTFGSGTRLTVV.

The chain employs TRBV5-5 and TRBJ2-2; no firm D call. This CDR3 region has 15 residues. Trimming cost V 2 bases and J 2 bases, with 10 bases left between them. Germline lookup yields CDR1 SGHKS and CDR2 YYEKEE (reference sequence). CDR3 protein: CASSFSPQNTGELFF. The CDR3 bases are TGTGCCAGCAGCTTTTCTCCACAAAACACCGGGGAGCTGTTTTTT.